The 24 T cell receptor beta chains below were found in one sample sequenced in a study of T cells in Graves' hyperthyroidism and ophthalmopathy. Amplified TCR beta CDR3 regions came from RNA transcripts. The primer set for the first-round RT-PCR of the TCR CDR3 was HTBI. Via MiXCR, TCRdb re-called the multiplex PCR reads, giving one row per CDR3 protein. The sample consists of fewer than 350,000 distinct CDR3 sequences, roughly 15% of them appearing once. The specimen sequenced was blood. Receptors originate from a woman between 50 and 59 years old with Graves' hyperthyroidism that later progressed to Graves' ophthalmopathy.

This CDR3 is CASSPAGTSGQETQYF. The CDR3 DNA sequence: TGTGCCAGCAGCCCCGCCGGGACTAGCGGCCAAGAGACCCAGTACTTC. This chain links TRBV3-1 with TRBJ2-5; 11 nucleotides align to TRBD2. Germline V CDR1 and CDR2: LGHDT, YNNKEL (reference sequence). The CDR3 consists of 16 residues. J gave up 1 base and V 4 bases, and 5 bases lay outside the gene matches.

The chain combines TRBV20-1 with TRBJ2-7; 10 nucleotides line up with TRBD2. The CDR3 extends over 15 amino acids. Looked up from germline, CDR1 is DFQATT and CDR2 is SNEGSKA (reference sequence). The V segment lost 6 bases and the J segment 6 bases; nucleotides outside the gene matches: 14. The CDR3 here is CSAPPASGSVGEQYF. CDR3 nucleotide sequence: TGCAGTGCCCCCCCCGCTAGCGGGAGTGTGGGCGAGCAGTACTTC.

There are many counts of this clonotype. CDR3 loop: CASSLTTVFGTDTQYF. The CDR3 DNA follows: TGTGCCAGCAGCCTCACGACAGTATTTGGCACAGATACGCAGTATTTT. V is TRBV11-2 and J is TRBJ2-3, with D possibly matching TRBD1 (5 bases). The CDR3 runs 16 residues. Germline V gene sequence: CDR1 SGHAT, CDR2 FQNNGV. The V end was cut by 5 bases, the J end by 1 base, with 16 bases between.

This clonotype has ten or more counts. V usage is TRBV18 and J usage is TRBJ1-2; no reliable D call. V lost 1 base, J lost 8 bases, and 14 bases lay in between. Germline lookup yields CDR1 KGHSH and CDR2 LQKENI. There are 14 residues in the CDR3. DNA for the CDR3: TGTGCCAGCTCACCACTTAACGATGAGGGCGGCTACACCTTC. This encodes CASSPLNDEGGYTF.

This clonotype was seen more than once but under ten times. CDR3 nucleotide sequence: TGTGCCAGCAGTCCGTGGCTAGAGGTTAACGGGGAGCTGTTTTTT. Its protein product is CASSPWLEVNGELFF. This chain joins TRBV6-1 and TRBJ2-2; D not resolved. The CDR3 has 15 residues. Trimming took off 5 bases at V and 7 bases at J, with 17 bases between the two ends. Germline loops: CDR1 MNHNS, CDR2 SASEGT.

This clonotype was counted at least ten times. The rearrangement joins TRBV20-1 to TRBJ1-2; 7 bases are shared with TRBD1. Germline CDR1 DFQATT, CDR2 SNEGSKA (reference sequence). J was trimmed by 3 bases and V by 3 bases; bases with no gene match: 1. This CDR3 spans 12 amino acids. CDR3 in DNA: TGCAGTGCTAGCACAGGGGACTATGGCTACACCTTC. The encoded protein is CSASTGDYGYTF.

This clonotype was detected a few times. The CDR3 region has the DNA TGTGCCACCAGCCGCCCTCGACGGTCAGGGTACAGGGACATTCAGTACTTC. It specifies CATSRPRRSGYRDIQYF. The J gene is TRBJ2-4, the V gene TRBV15; maybe TRBD1 (6 bases). The CDR3 consists of 17 residues. The germline CDR1 and CDR2 sequences are LNHNV and YYDKDF (reference sequence). V shed 5 bases and J shed 8 bases, with 25 bases lying between them.

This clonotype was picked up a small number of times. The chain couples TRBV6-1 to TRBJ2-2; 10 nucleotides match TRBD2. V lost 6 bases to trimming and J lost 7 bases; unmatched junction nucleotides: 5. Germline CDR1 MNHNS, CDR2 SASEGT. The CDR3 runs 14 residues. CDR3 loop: CASSPGLANGELFF. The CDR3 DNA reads TGTGCCAGCAGCCCGGGACTAGCGAACGGGGAGCTGTTTTTT.

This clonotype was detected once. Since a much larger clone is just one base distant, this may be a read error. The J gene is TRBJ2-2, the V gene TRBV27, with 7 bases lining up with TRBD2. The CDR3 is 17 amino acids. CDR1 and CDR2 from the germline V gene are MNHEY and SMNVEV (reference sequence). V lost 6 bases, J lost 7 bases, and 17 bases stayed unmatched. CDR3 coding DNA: TGTGCCAGCAGCACTCTGACCAGCGGGATATATGGCGGGGAGCTGTTTTTT. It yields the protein CASSTLTSGIYGGELFF.

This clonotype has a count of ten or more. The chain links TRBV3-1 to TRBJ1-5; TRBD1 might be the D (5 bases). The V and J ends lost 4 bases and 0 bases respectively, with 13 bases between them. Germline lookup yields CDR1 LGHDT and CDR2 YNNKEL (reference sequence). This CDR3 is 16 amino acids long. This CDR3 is CASSPGTVISNQPQHF. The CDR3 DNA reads TGTGCCAGCAGCCCCGGGACTGTCATTAGCAATCAGCCCCAGCATTTT.

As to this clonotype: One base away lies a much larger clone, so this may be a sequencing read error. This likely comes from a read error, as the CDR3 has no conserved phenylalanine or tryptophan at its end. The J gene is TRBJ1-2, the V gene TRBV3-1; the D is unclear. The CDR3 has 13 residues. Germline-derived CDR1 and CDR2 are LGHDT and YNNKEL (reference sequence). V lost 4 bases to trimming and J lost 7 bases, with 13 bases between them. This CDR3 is CASSPGRTGGYTL. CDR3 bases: TGTGCCAGCAGCCCCGGCAGAACGGGTGGCTACACCCTC.

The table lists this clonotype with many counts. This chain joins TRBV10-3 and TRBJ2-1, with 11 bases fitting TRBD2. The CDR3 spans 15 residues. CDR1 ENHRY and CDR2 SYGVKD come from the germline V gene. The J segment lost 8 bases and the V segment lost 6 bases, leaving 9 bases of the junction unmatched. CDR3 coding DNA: TGTGCCATCAGACTCGGGACTAGCGGAATGGATGAGCAGTTCTTC. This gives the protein CAIRLGTSGMDEQFF.

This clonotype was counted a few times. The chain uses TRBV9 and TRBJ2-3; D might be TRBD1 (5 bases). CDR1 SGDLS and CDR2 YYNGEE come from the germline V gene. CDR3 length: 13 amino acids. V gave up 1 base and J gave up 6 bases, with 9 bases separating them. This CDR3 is CASSVRGSDTQYF. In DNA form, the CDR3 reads TGTGCCAGCAGCGTAAGGGGCTCGGATACGCAGTATTTT. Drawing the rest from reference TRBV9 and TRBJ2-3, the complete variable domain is DSGVTQTPKHLITATGQRVTLRCSPRSGDLSVYWYQQSLDQGLQFLIQYYNGEERAKGNILERFSAQQFPDLHSELNLSSLELGDSALYFCASSVRGSDTQYFGPGTRLTVL.

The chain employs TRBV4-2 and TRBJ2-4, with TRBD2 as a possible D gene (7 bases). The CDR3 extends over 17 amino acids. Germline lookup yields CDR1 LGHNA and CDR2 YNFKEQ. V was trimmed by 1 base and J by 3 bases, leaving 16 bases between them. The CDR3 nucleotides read TGTGCCAGCAGCCAAGTTGTGTGGGGGGGCGACAAAAACATTCAGTACTTC. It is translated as CASSQVVWGGDKNIQYF.

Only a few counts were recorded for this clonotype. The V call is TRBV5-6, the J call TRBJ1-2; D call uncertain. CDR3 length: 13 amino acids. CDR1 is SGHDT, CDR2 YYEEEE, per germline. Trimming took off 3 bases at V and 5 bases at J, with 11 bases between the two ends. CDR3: CASSSAAAYGYTF. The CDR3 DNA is TGTGCCAGCAGCTCCGCGGCAGCGTATGGCTACACCTTC.

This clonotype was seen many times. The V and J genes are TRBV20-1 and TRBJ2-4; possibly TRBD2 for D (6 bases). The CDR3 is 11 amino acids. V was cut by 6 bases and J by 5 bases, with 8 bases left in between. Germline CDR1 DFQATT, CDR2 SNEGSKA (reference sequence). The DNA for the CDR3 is TGCAGTGCATGGGGGGAAAACATTCAGTACTTC. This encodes CSAWGENIQYF.

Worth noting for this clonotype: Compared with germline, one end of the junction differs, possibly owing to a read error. This chain's CDR3 is CSATPGGAGGETRYF. CDR3 bases: TGCAGTGCTACCCCCGGCGGGGCGGGAGGAGAGACCCGGTACTTC. The rearrangement uses TRBV20-1 and TRBJ2-5; 8 nucleotides align to TRBD2. The CDR3 is made up of 15 amino acids. Germline V CDR1 and CDR2: DFQATT, SNEGSKA (reference sequence).

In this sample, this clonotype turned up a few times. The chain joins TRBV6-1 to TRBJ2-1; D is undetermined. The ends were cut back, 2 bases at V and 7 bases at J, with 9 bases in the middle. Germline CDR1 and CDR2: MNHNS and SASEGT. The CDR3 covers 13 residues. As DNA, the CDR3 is TGTGCCAGCAGTGAACAGCCTAGGAATGAGCAGTTCTTC. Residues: CASSEQPRNEQFF.

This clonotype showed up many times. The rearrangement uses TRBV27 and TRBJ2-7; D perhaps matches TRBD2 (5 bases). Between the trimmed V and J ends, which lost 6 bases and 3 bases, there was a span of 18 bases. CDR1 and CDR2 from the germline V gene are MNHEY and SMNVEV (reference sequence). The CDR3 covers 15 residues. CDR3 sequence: CASRSTRTLSYEQYF. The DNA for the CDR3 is TGTGCCAGCAGAAGTACAAGGACTTTAAGCTACGAGCAGTACTTC.

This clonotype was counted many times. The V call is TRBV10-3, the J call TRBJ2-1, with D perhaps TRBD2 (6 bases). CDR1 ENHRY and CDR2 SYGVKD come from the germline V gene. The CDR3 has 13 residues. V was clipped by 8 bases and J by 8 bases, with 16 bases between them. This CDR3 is CAIAGHGGDEQFF. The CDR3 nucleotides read TGTGCCATCGCCGGGCACGGAGGGGATGAGCAGTTCTTC.

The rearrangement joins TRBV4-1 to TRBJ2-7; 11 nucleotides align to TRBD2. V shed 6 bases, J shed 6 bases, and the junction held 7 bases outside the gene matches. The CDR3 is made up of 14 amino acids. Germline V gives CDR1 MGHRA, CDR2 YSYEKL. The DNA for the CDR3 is TGCGCCAGCAGAGTGACTAGCGGGACGGGCGAGCAGTACTTC. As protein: CASRVTSGTGEQYF.

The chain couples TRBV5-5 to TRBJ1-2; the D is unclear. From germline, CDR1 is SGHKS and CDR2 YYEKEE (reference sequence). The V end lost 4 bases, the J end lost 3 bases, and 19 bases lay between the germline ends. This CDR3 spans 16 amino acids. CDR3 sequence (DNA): TGTGCCAGCAGCGGATTCGGTGAGATCAAGGACTATGGCTACACCTTC. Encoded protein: CASSGFGEIKDYGYTF.

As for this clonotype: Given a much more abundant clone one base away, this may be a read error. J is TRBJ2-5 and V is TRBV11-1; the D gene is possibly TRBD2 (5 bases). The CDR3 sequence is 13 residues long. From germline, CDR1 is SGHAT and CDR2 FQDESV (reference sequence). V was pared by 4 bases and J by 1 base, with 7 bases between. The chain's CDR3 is CASSSSGQETQYF. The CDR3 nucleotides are TGTGCCAGCAGCTCGAGCGGCCAAGAGACCCAGTACTTC.

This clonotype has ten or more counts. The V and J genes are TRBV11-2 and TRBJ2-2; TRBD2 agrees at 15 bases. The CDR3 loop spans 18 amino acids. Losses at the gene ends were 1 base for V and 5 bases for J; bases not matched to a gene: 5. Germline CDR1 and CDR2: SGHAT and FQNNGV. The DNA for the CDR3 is TGTGCCAGCAGCTTAGCGGGACTAGCGGGAGGAGCAACCGGGGAGCTGTTTTTT. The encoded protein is CASSLAGLAGGATGELFF.